Listed here are 5 T cell receptor beta chains from one sample, sequenced in a study of T-cell reconstitution after alpha-beta-depleted transplantation in children (dated by TCRdb to the mid-2010s). Libraries were built with PCR. TCRdb records Illumina HiSeq 2500 as the sequencer. Molecular barcoding was employed in the preparation of TCR libraries, with unique molecular identifiers being used to normalize TCRbeta repertoire quantification. TCRdb passed the public sequencing reads through fastp at Q25 and MiXCR, retaining productive beta sequences. Each record represents a unique CDR3 protein, reported with the most common genes and DNA among its rows. The sample table lists around 380,000 distinct CDR3 sequences, about a tenth of them with a count of one. The ten most abundant clones make up approximately 5% of the sample. The sequencing used PBMCs from the stem cell graft donor, collected from the stem cell graft. These receptors originate from a human donor who donated a stem cell graft to a child with acute myeloid leukemia.

This clonotype was counted at least ten times. The J gene is TRBJ2-5, the V gene TRBV20-1, with TRBD2 identical over 10 bases. Germline CDR1 and CDR2: DFQATT and SNEGSKA (reference sequence). With V trimmed by 5 bases and J by 8 bases, 14 bases remained unmatched. The CDR3 is 15 residues long. The DNA for the CDR3 is TGCAGTGCTGGGGAAGCGGGAGGGCTTCGTAGTACCCAGTACTTC. Amino acids: CSAGEAGGLRSTQYF.

V is TRBV7-3 and J is TRBJ1-3; TRBD1 might be the D (6 bases). Trimming cost V 5 bases and J 2 bases, with 13 bases left between them. Looked up from germline, CDR1 is SGHTA and CDR2 is FQGTGA. CDR3 length: 15 amino acids. CDR3 amino acids: CASSNPTGTGNTIYF. In nucleotides, the CDR3 is TGTGCCAGCAGCAACCCTACAGGGACTGGAAACACCATATATTTT.

This chain connects TRBV7-2 to TRBJ1-6; 10 bases agree with TRBD1. Trimming removed 8 bases from V and 6 bases from J; junction bases left unmatched: 10. This CDR3 is built from 16 residues. The V gene's germline CDR1 is SGHTA and CDR2 FQGNSA. Here the CDR3 reads CASVPGQGTGNSPLHF. Here the CDR3 DNA reads TGTGCCAGCGTCCCGGGACAGGGGACCGGTAATTCACCCCTCCACTTT.

The rearrangement links TRBV5-1 to TRBJ2-7; no reliable D call. Trimming removed 0 bases from V and 3 bases from J, with 10 bases in between. The germline gives CDR1 SGHRS, CDR2 YFSETQ. The CDR3 sequence is 14 residues long. The CDR3 DNA reads TGCGCCAGCAGCTTGGATGTGGGGTTCTACGAGCAGTACTTC. Translating gives CASSLDVGFYEQYF.

At least ten counts were recorded for this clonotype. The rearrangement joins TRBV10-3 to TRBJ2-1; 11 nucleotides agree with TRBD2. The junction had 1 base not matched to a gene; V was cut back by 0 bases and J by 3 bases. This CDR3 comprises 16 residues. CDR1 is ENHRY and CDR2 is SYGVKD in the germline V gene. CDR3 residues: CAISESGLADYNEQFF. DNA of the CDR3: TGTGCCATCAGTGAGTCGGGACTAGCGGACTACAATGAGCAGTTCTTC.